The clone carrying this T cell receptor beta chain was found many times. Its antigen is still unknown. Conversion of TCR transcripts into cDNA relied on 5'RACE template switching, which added a universal primer site and UMIs. TCRdb redid the calling of the 5' RACE reads with MiXCR, one entry per CDR3 protein. The data hold under 350,000 distinct CDR3 sequences, with about 4% observed a single time. The germline V and J ends were trimmed by 3 bases and 4 bases, with 12 bases remaining between them. The CDR3 runs to 14 residues. This entry belongs to a study of T cells after yellow fever vaccination. Study as a whole: Libraries from low-cell-number fractions were prepared with the SMART-Seq v4 Ultra Low Input RNA kit.

Overall study results and limits: A secondary response was less intense yet reached its peak sooner, at day 5 versus 15. Bulk-population clonotypes that are abundant could appear as contaminants in FACS-sorted repertoires.

The source material was PBMCs, sampled 5 days after the yellow fever booster vaccination. The V gene is TRBV12-3 or TRBV12-4, the J gene TRBJ1-2, with D possibly matching TRBD1 (6 bases). The origin of this receptor is a man between 18 and 35 years old who received the YFV17D yellow fever vaccine. CDR3 in amino acids: CASSFGGRSYGYTF. Written as DNA, the CDR3 is TGTGCCAGCAGTTTCGGGGGCAGGAGCTATGGCTACACCTTC.